These T cell receptor beta chains were read from a single sample in a study of T-cell reconstitution after alpha-beta-depleted transplantation in children. From the PCR reads, TCRdb called clonotypes with MiXCR, one entry per CDR3 protein. Of 200,000 to 300,000 distinct CDR3 sequences listed, about 24% were seen once; the top ten hold more than 4.5%. The sequencing here drew on PBMCs, mostly from graft donor cells, taken 360 days after TCRalphabeta/CD19-depleted stem cell transplant. These receptors all come from a female patient aged 2-9 years who had a stem cell transplant for congenital amegakaryocytic thrombocytopenia, so the T cells may come from the graft donor. Each CDR3 is given with its conserved first and last residue. The order of the fields is J gene, D gene, clone size, V gene, CDR3 DNA, CDR3 protein. D genes are given only for firm matches. Clone size is given for some rows only: seen once, a few or many times, or a class if the clone is expanded.

TRBJ2-7 | TRBD2 | NA | TRBV7-8 | TGTGCCAGCAGCTTGGCTAGCGGGGCCTACGAGCAGTACTTC | CASSLASGAYEQYF
TRBJ2-3 | TRBD2 | NA | TRBV15 | TGTGCCACCAGCGGTCCGAGCGGGAGAAGAGATACGCAGTATTTT | CATSGPSGRRDTQYF
TRBJ1-1 | NA | many | TRBV12-3/TRBV12-4 | TGTGCCAGCAGTTTCTATGGTATGAACACTGAAGCTTTCTTT | CASSFYGMNTEAFF
TRBJ2-7 | TRBD1 | NA | TRBV5-1 | TGCGCCAGCAGCCCAACTCACCCGGGACAGTCCTACGAGCAGTACTTC | CASSPTHPGQSYEQYF
TRBJ2-1 | TRBD2 | NA | TRBV9 | TGTGCCAGCAGCCTGTGGACTAGCCGCGATGAGCAGTTCTTC | CASSLWTSRDEQFF
TRBJ2-1 | NA | many | TRBV12-3/TRBV12-4 | TGTGCCAGCAGCCCAGCCCAGGGAGGTGAGCAGTTCTTC | CASSPAQGGEQFF
TRBJ2-3 | TRBD1 | NA | TRBV7-6 | TGTGCCAGCAGCTTAGGCTTTGACAGGGGACCAGATACGCAGTATTTT | CASSLGFDRGPDTQYF
TRBJ1-2 | TRBD1 | NA | TRBV2 | TGTGCCAGCAGTGCTGACAGGGCGGGTGGCTACACCTTC | CASSADRAGGYTF
TRBJ1-1 | TRBD1 | NA | TRBV13 | TGTGCCAGCAGCTCGGACAGGGAGAAGAAAGCTGAAGCTTTCTTT | CASSSDREKKAEAFF
TRBJ2-7 | TRBD1 | many | TRBV12-3/TRBV12-4 | TGTGCCAGCAGTTCAACAGGGGTACCGGGCGAGCAGTACTTC | CASSSTGVPGEQYF
TRBJ2-1 | TRBD2 | NA | TRBV2 | TGTGCCAGCAGAGAGCGGGGGCCTAGCTCCTACAATGAGCAGTTCTTC | CASRERGPSSYNEQFF
TRBJ2-7 | NA | many | TRBV6-2/TRBV6-3 | TGTGCCAGCAGCTCCTTATCCTACGAGCAGTACTTC | CASSSLSYEQYF
TRBJ2-4 | NA | few | TRBV3-1 | TGTGCCAGCAGCCAAAGGCCCGGGACCAAAAACATTCAGTACTTC | CASSQRPGTKNIQYF
TRBJ1-1 | NA | many | TRBV5-4 | TGTGCCAGCAGCTTGGGGAGGGTCGGAACTGAAGCTTTCTTT | CASSLGRVGTEAFF
TRBJ1-5 | NA | few | TRBV4-1 | TGCGCCAGCAGCCAAGATTGGAGGACACATTCAAATAGGAATCAGCCCCAGCATTTT | CASSQDWRTHSNRNQPQHF
TRBJ2-1 | TRBD2 | NA | TRBV12-3/TRBV12-4 | TGTGCCAGCAGTTTAGTAGCTGGGACTAGCGGGCAGCAGTTCTTC | CASSLVAGTSGQQFF
TRBJ2-2 | NA | NA | TRBV27 | TGTGCCAGCAGCCTAAGGGGAGACACCGGGGAGCTGTTTTTT | CASSLRGDTGELFF
TRBJ2-1 | NA | many | TRBV2 | TGTGCCAGCACCTTGAGGGGCAATGAGCAGTTCTTC | CASTLRGNEQFF
TRBJ2-7 | TRBD1 | few | TRBV5-6 | TGTGCCAGCAAGGGACAGGGCTCCTACGAGCAGTACTTC | CASKGQGSYEQYF
TRBJ1-1 | NA | NA | TRBV9 | TGTGCCAGCAGCGTAGCTACAGGGAACACTGAAGCTTTCTTT | CASSVATGNTEAFF
TRBJ2-5 | NA | NA | TRBV6-1 | TGTGCCAGCAGCCGCCAGGGGCCAGACCAAGAGACCCAGTACTTC | CASSRQGPDQETQYF
TRBJ2-6 | TRBD1 | few | TRBV28 | TGTGCCAGTACGATAACAGGGGCTGGGGCCAACGTCCTGACTTTC | CASTITGAGANVLTF
TRBJ1-2 | NA | NA | TRBV11-2 | TGTGCCAGCAGCTTATCGAGGGGGAGCTATGGCTACACCTTC | CASSLSRGSYGYTF
TRBJ2-3 | TRBD2 | few | TRBV20-1 | TGCAGTGCGCGGACTAGCGGGGCTAGCACAGATACGCAGTATTTT | CSARTSGASTDTQYF
TRBJ2-3 | NA | NA | TRBV2 | TGTGCCAGCAGTGAAGCTACCAGCACAGATACGCAGTATTTT | CASSEATSTDTQYF
TRBJ2-7 | NA | NA | TRBV4-1 | TGCGCCAGCAGCCAAGTTAGTAGCTCCTACGAGCAGTACTTC | CASSQVSSSYEQYF
TRBJ2-7 | NA | few | TRBV12-3/TRBV12-4 | TGTGCCACCACACACCATAGCGAGCAGTACTTC | CATTHHSEQYF
TRBJ1-1 | TRBD1 | few | TRBV5-1 | TGCGCCAGCAGCTTGTCCCCTTTGACGGACAGGGGAGAGGCTGAAGCTTTCTTT | CASSLSPLTDRGEAEAFF
TRBJ1-1 | NA | NA | TRBV20-1 | TGCAGTGCTAGATTAGACCGATCCACTGAAGCTTTCTTT | CSARLDRSTEAFF
TRBJ2-5 | TRBD1 | few | TRBV20-1 | TGCAGTGCTAAGGACAGGGGAGAGACCCAGTACTTC | CSAKDRGETQYF
TRBJ2-7 | NA | once | TRBV7-6 | TGTGCCAGCAGCTTAGCCGGGTCTGGCATGAACGAGCAGTACTTC | CASSLAGSGMNEQYF
TRBJ1-2 | TRBD1 | NA | TRBV5-1 | TGCGCCAGCAGCAACCGGGACAGGGACCCAGCTGGCTACACCTTC | CASSNRDRDPAGYTF
TRBJ2-7 | NA | NA | TRBV11-2 | TGTGCCAGCAGCGGACTGACCTACGAGCAGTACTTC | CASSGLTYEQYF
TRBJ2-7 | NA | NA | TRBV7-3 | TGTGCCAGCAGCCACGGAGAGGGCTCCTACGAGCAGTACTTC | CASSHGEGSYEQYF
TRBJ1-1 | NA | NA | TRBV13 | TGTGCCAGCAGCCCGAGGGGCTACAACACTGAAGCTTTCTTT | CASSPRGYNTEAFF
TRBJ2-1 | TRBD1 | NA | TRBV9 | TGTGCCAGCAGCGAGGGGACAGGTGGCACCAGGAGGAATGAGCAGTTCTTC | CASSEGTGGTRRNEQFF
TRBJ2-2 | TRBD2 | NA | TRBV12-3/TRBV12-4 | TGTGCCACCGGACTAGTTTTCGGCGGGGAGCTGTTTTTT | CATGLVFGGELFF
TRBJ2-1 | NA | NA | TRBV12-3/TRBV12-4 | TGTGCCAGCAGTTTTCTAGCGATTGAGCAGTTCTTC | CASSFLAIEQFF
TRBJ1-1 | NA | few | TRBV30 | TGTGCCTGGAGTGCGGGGGCCACTGAAGCTTTCTTT | CAWSAGATEAFF
TRBJ2-3 | TRBD2 | few | TRBV4-3 | TGCGCCAGCAGCCAAGCTCCGGGACTAGTTTCAGATACGCAGTATTTT | CASSQAPGLVSDTQYF
TRBJ1-2 | NA | few | TRBV12-3/TRBV12-4 | TGTGCCAGCAGTTGGGAGCCGGTTGAGGTCTATGGCTACACCTTC | CASSWEPVEVYGYTF
TRBJ2-3 | NA | many | TRBV5-6 | TGTGCCAGCAGCTGGACAGATACGCAGTATTTT | CASSWTDTQYF
TRBJ2-3 | NA | few | TRBV5-1 | TGCGCCAGCAGCTTGGTGGAGGGGGCCGATACGCAGTATTTT | CASSLVEGADTQYF
TRBJ1-6 | NA | few | TRBV3-1 | TGTGCCAGCAGCCTAACAGAAAATAATTCACCCCTCCACTTT | CASSLTENNSPLHF
TRBJ2-7 | NA | NA | TRBV12-3/TRBV12-4 | TGTGCCAGCAGTTTGAACCGGGACGGGTCCTACGAGCAGTACTTC | CASSLNRDGSYEQYF
TRBJ2-5 | NA | NA | TRBV18 | TGTGCCAGCTCACCTCTCGGGACCGCGGCTGGTAAAGAGACCCAGTACTTC | CASSPLGTAAGKETQYF
TRBJ1-1 | NA | many | TRBV6-5 | TGTGCCAGCAGCGAGGGGACTGAAGCTTTCTTT | CASSEGTEAFF
TRBJ2-5 | NA | many | TRBV14 | TGTGCCAGCAGCCAACCAGGGCTAACTCAAGAGACCCAGTACTTC | CASSQPGLTQETQYF
TRBJ2-7 | NA | once | TRBV6-1 | TGTGCCGCCCACGGTCGGGGGCCTTACGAGCAGTACTTC | CAAHGRGPYEQYF
TRBJ2-7 | TRBD2 | NA | TRBV12-3/TRBV12-4 | TGTGCCAGCAGTTTAACGTCGGGAGGGCCGGGGCCCTACGAGCAGTACTTC | CASSLTSGGPGPYEQYF
TRBJ2-3 | NA | few | TRBV30 | TGTGCCTGGATACCTGGTCGGGAGACGCAGTATTTT | CAWIPGRETQYF
TRBJ1-1 | NA | few | TRBV28 | TGTGCCAGCACCCCAGGGGAGTACACTGAAGCTTTCTTT | CASTPGEYTEAFF
TRBJ2-7 | TRBD1 | NA | TRBV29-1 | TGCAGCGTTGGGGGTCCGACAGGGATTAGCTCCTACGAGCAGTACTTC | CSVGGPTGISSYEQYF
TRBJ2-3 | TRBD2 | NA | TRBV2 | TGTGCCAGCAGCAATAGCGGGAGAGGGACAGATACGCAGTATTTT | CASSNSGRGTDTQYF
TRBJ2-3 | TRBD2 | few | TRBV10-3 | TGTGCCAACTCGGGAGGACTACGCGATACGCAGTATTTT | CANSGGLRDTQYF